A selection of T cell receptor beta chains follows, all from one sample in a study of cytomegalovirus exposure and HLA in healthy donors. Sequencing was performed with immunoSEQ multiplex PCR; in TCRdb, only in-frame clones are kept and a portion is missing. The table records about 140,000 clones, approximately 80% of them present only once. The sequencing input was PBMCs. These receptors originate from a woman in her fifties or sixties in good health and CMV-seropositive. Both conserved end residues are part of each CDR3. A D gene is named only where the DNA matches it firmly. Part of the rows lack a size; the others show once, few, many or a class for expanded clones.

J gene: TRBJ2-7
V gene: TRBV7-9
clone size: NA
D gene: NA
CDR3 protein: CASSLENSAVYEQYF
CDR3 DNA: TGTGCCAGCAGCTTAGAGAACTCCGCCGTCTACGAGCAGTACTTC

J gene: TRBJ2-7
V gene: TRBV4-3
clone size: NA
D gene: NA
CDR3 protein: CASSQDGGQTYEQYF
CDR3 DNA: TGCGCCAGCAGCCAAGATGGAGGCCAAACCTACGAGCAGTACTTC

J gene: TRBJ1-4
V gene: TRBV30
clone size: NA
D gene: NA
CDR3 protein: CAWGQSNEKLFF
CDR3 DNA: TGTGCCTGGGGGCAGTCTAATGAAAAACTGTTTTTT

J gene: TRBJ2-7
V gene: TRBV28
clone size: NA
D gene: NA
CDR3 protein: CASGAQGYEQYF
CDR3 DNA: TGTGCCAGCGGGGCGCAGGGCTACGAGCAGTACTTC

J gene: TRBJ2-7
V gene: TRBV7-2
clone size: NA
D gene: TRBD2
CDR3 protein: CASSLGSVAGVREQYF
CDR3 DNA: TGTGCCAGCAGCTTAGGATCGGTAGCGGGAGTGCGGGAGCAGTACTTC

J gene: TRBJ2-7
V gene: TRBV25-1
clone size: NA
D gene: NA
CDR3 protein: CASSKNRAPYEQYF
CDR3 DNA: TGTGCCAGCAGTAAAAACAGGGCTCCCTACGAGCAGTACTTC

J gene: TRBJ2-7
V gene: TRBV11-3
clone size: NA
D gene: NA
CDR3 protein: CASSPGGDTSYEQYF
CDR3 DNA: TGTGCCAGCAGCCCCGGAGGAGACACTTCCTACGAGCAGTACTTC

J gene: TRBJ2-3
V gene: TRBV7-3
clone size: NA
D gene: TRBD2
CDR3 protein: CASRESGSTDTQYF
CDR3 DNA: TGTGCCAGCAGGGAAAGCGGGAGTACAGATACGCAGTATTTT

J gene: TRBJ2-2
V gene: TRBV7-9
clone size: NA
D gene: NA
CDR3 protein: CSSSSDTGELFF
CDR3 DNA: TGTTCCAGCAGCTCCGACACCGGGGAGCTGTTTTTT

J gene: TRBJ2-7
V gene: TRBV5-1
clone size: NA
D gene: TRBD2
CDR3 protein: CASSPRGREGLYEQYF
CDR3 DNA: TGCGCCAGCAGCCCGCGGGGGAGGGAGGGCCTGTACGAGCAGTACTTC

J gene: TRBJ2-7
V gene: TRBV11-2
clone size: NA
D gene: NA
CDR3 protein: CASRKGEGGYEQYF
CDR3 DNA: TGTGCCAGCAGGAAGGGGGAGGGGGGCTACGAGCAGTACTTC

J gene: TRBJ2-7
V gene: TRBV18
clone size: NA
D gene: TRBD1
CDR3 protein: CASSLYGTGGYEQYF
CDR3 DNA: TGTGCCAGCTCCCTCTACGGGACAGGGGGCTACGAGCAGTACTTC

J gene: TRBJ2-7
V gene: TRBV11-2
clone size: NA
D gene: TRBD2
CDR3 protein: CASSTSGRRNEQYF
CDR3 DNA: TGTGCCAGCAGCACTAGCGGGAGAAGGAACGAGCAGTACTTC

J gene: TRBJ2-7
V gene: TRBV19
clone size: NA
D gene: NA
CDR3 protein: CASSARGGAIYEQYF
CDR3 DNA: TGTGCCAGTAGTGCCCGGGGAGGAGCCATCTACGAGCAGTACTTC

J gene: TRBJ2-7
V gene: TRBV11-3
clone size: NA
D gene: TRBD1
CDR3 protein: CASSLGQGGYEQYF
CDR3 DNA: TGTGCCAGCAGCTTAGGACAGGGGGGCTACGAGCAGTACTTC

J gene: TRBJ2-7
V gene: TRBV7-9
clone size: NA
D gene: NA
CDR3 protein: CASSLGRGYEQYF
CDR3 DNA: TGTGCCAGCAGCTTGGGCAGAGGGTACGAGCAGTACTTC

J gene: TRBJ1-2
V gene: TRBV30
clone size: once
D gene: NA
CDR3 protein: CAWSQTGVSYGYTF
CDR3 DNA: TGTGCCTGGAGCCAAACCGGGGTCAGCTATGGCTACACCTTC

J gene: TRBJ2-7
V gene: TRBV7-2
clone size: once
D gene: NA
CDR3 protein: CASSDPQGTNSYEQYF
CDR3 DNA: TGTGCCAGCAGCGATCCTCAGGGCACGAACTCCTACGAGCAGTACTTC

J gene: TRBJ2-3
V gene: TRBV7-2
clone size: NA
D gene: TRBD2
CDR3 protein: CASSAVGLDTDTQYF
CDR3 DNA: TGTGCCAGCAGCGCAGTGGGACTAGACACAGATACGCAGTATTTT

J gene: TRBJ1-1
V gene: TRBV19
clone size: NA
D gene: TRBD1
CDR3 protein: CASSRDRAEAFF
CDR3 DNA: TGTGCCAGTAGTCGGGACAGGGCTGAAGCTTTCTTT

J gene: TRBJ2-1
V gene: TRBV29-1
clone size: few
D gene: TRBD2
CDR3 protein: CSVQAGGSEQFF
CDR3 DNA: TGCAGCGTTCAAGCGGGAGGGTCTGAGCAGTTCTTC

J gene: TRBJ1-1
V gene: TRBV4-2
clone size: once
D gene: NA
CDR3 protein: CASSLEANTEAFF
CDR3 DNA: TGTGCCAGCAGCCTAGAAGCGAACACTGAAGCTTTCTTT

J gene: TRBJ1-1
V gene: TRBV28
clone size: NA
D gene: NA
CDR3 protein: CASSFTGNTEAFF
CDR3 DNA: TGTGCCAGCAGCTTCACAGGGAACACTGAAGCTTTCTTT

J gene: TRBJ2-7
V gene: TRBV7-8
clone size: NA
D gene: TRBD1
CDR3 protein: CASSLDGTGSYEQYF
CDR3 DNA: TGTGCCAGCAGCTTAGACGGGACAGGTTCCTACGAGCAGTACTTC

J gene: TRBJ2-1
V gene: TRBV29-1
clone size: NA
D gene: TRBD2
CDR3 protein: CSAGLAGAGEQFF
CDR3 DNA: TGCAGCGCCGGACTAGCGGGAGCGGGTGAGCAGTTCTTC

J gene: TRBJ2-7
V gene: TRBV7-6
clone size: NA
D gene: TRBD2
CDR3 protein: CASSLVASGRSTGYEQYF
CDR3 DNA: TGTGCCAGCAGCTTAGTCGCTAGCGGGAGGTCTACCGGCTACGAGCAGTACTTC

J gene: TRBJ2-2
V gene: TRBV6-6
clone size: NA
D gene: NA
CDR3 protein: CASSPIAGELFF
CDR3 DNA: TGTGCCAGCAGTCCAATAGCCGGGGAGCTGTTTTTT

J gene: TRBJ2-3
V gene: TRBV28
clone size: NA
D gene: TRBD2
CDR3 protein: CASSSTSGRTDTQYF
CDR3 DNA: TGTGCCAGCAGTTCGACTAGCGGACGCACAGATACGCAGTATTTT

J gene: TRBJ2-5
V gene: TRBV5-1
clone size: NA
D gene: TRBD2
CDR3 protein: CASSLVLAGEETQYF
CDR3 DNA: TGCGCCAGCAGCTTGGTTCTAGCGGGAGAAGAGACCCAGTACTTC

J gene: TRBJ2-1
V gene: TRBV4-3
clone size: NA
D gene: NA
CDR3 protein: CASSQDGGSGALTWSYNEQFF
CDR3 DNA: TGCGCCAGCAGCCAAGATGGGGGTAGCGGAGCCCTAACGTGGTCCTACAATGAGCAGTTCTTC

J gene: TRBJ2-1
V gene: TRBV7-9
clone size: NA
D gene: NA
CDR3 protein: CASSDARTPYNEQFF
CDR3 DNA: TGTGCCAGCAGTGACGCCCGGACACCTTACAATGAGCAGTTCTTC

J gene: TRBJ1-4
V gene: TRBV6-1
clone size: NA
D gene: NA
CDR3 protein: CASSEIRGGEKLFF
CDR3 DNA: TGTGCCAGCAGTGAAATCAGGGGAGGGGAAAAACTGTTTTTT

J gene: TRBJ2-1
V gene: TRBV19
clone size: NA
D gene: NA
CDR3 protein: CASSIPGIAYNEQFF
CDR3 DNA: TGTGCCAGTAGCATACCGGGGATAGCCTACAATGAGCAGTTCTTC

J gene: TRBJ1-1
V gene: TRBV19
clone size: NA
D gene: TRBD1
CDR3 protein: CASSIRTGTTEAFF
CDR3 DNA: TGTGCCAGTAGTATAAGGACAGGGACCACTGAAGCTTTCTTT

J gene: TRBJ2-7
V gene: TRBV7-9
clone size: NA
D gene: NA
CDR3 protein: CASSTSGPGHEQYF
CDR3 DNA: TGTGCCAGCAGCACCAGCGGCCCCGGGCACGAGCAGTACTTC

J gene: TRBJ1-5
V gene: TRBV7-9
clone size: NA
D gene: NA
CDR3 protein: CASSSGYRVGRPQHF
CDR3 DNA: TGTGCCAGCAGCTCCGGGTACAGGGTGGGTCGGCCCCAGCATTTT

J gene: TRBJ1-3
V gene: TRBV19
clone size: NA
D gene: NA
CDR3 protein: CASSIQGPGNTIYF
CDR3 DNA: TGTGCCAGTAGTATACAGGGGCCTGGAAACACCATATATTTT

J gene: TRBJ2-3
V gene: TRBV9
clone size: NA
D gene: NA
CDR3 protein: CASSVGEREDTQYF
CDR3 DNA: TGTGCCAGCAGCGTAGGGGAGCGAGAAGATACGCAGTATTTT

J gene: TRBJ2-5
V gene: TRBV11-3
clone size: NA
D gene: TRBD2
CDR3 protein: CASRPSGREETQYF
CDR3 DNA: TGTGCCAGCAGACCTAGCGGGAGGGAAGAGACCCAGTACTTC

J gene: TRBJ1-3
V gene: TRBV28
clone size: NA
D gene: NA
CDR3 protein: CASRSPSGNTIYF
CDR3 DNA: TGTGCCAGCAGGTCCCCATCTGGAAACACCATATATTTT

J gene: TRBJ2-7
V gene: TRBV6-6
clone size: NA
D gene: NA
CDR3 protein: CASSTIEQQYF
CDR3 DNA: TGTGCCAGCAGTACCATTGAGCAGCAGTACTTC

J gene: TRBJ2-7
V gene: TRBV28
clone size: NA
D gene: TRBD2
CDR3 protein: CASSFLAGGPGEQYF
CDR3 DNA: TGTGCCAGCAGTTTCTTAGCGGGAGGGCCGGGAGAGCAGTACTTC

J gene: TRBJ2-7
V gene: TRBV29-1
clone size: few
D gene: TRBD2
CDR3 protein: CSVEREASYEQYF
CDR3 DNA: TGCAGCGTTGAGCGGGAGGCCTCCTACGAGCAGTACTTC

J gene: TRBJ2-7
V gene: TRBV5-4
clone size: NA
D gene: NA
CDR3 protein: CASSGPRDEQYF
CDR3 DNA: TGTGCCAGCAGCGGCCCGCGGGACGAGCAGTACTTC

J gene: TRBJ1-2
V gene: TRBV10-3
clone size: NA
D gene: NA
CDR3 protein: CAISGLDGGAEGYTF
CDR3 DNA: TGTGCCATCTCCGGACTGGACGGGGGAGCGGAGGGCTACACCTTC

J gene: TRBJ2-3
V gene: TRBV9
clone size: NA
D gene: TRBD2
CDR3 protein: CASSVEAGVTDTQYF
CDR3 DNA: TGTGCCAGCAGCGTAGAAGCGGGGGTCACAGATACGCAGTATTTT

J gene: TRBJ1-1
V gene: TRBV9
clone size: NA
D gene: NA
CDR3 protein: CASSVGAQGHTEAFF
CDR3 DNA: TGTGCCAGCAGCGTAGGGGCCCAGGGGCACACTGAAGCTTTCTTT

J gene: TRBJ1-5
V gene: TRBV5-1
clone size: NA
D gene: NA
CDR3 protein: CASSTGLNGNQPQHF
CDR3 DNA: TGCGCCAGCAGCACCGGACTGAACGGCAATCAGCCCCAGCATTTT

J gene: TRBJ2-7
V gene: TRBV30
clone size: NA
D gene: TRBD1
CDR3 protein: CAWSQGQGASEQYF
CDR3 DNA: TGTGCCTGGTCCCAGGGACAGGGGGCGTCCGAGCAGTACTTC

J gene: TRBJ2-5
V gene: TRBV4-2
clone size: NA
D gene: NA
CDR3 protein: CASSQAGQEETQYF
CDR3 DNA: TGTGCCAGCAGCCAAGCTGGACAAGAAGAGACCCAGTACTTC

J gene: TRBJ2-7
V gene: TRBV15
clone size: NA
D gene: TRBD2
CDR3 protein: CATSRSGTSVYEQYF
CDR3 DNA: TGTGCCACCAGCAGATCCGGGACTAGCGTCTACGAGCAGTACTTC

J gene: TRBJ2-3
V gene: TRBV13
clone size: NA
D gene: NA
CDR3 protein: CASSLRTRGSRTQYF
CDR3 DNA: TGTGCCAGCAGCTTGCGGACAAGGGGGTCACGAACGCAGTATTTT

J gene: TRBJ1-4
V gene: TRBV27
clone size: NA
D gene: TRBD1
CDR3 protein: CASSLVPPGQGATNEKLFF
CDR3 DNA: TGTGCCAGCAGTTTAGTTCCCCCGGGACAGGGAGCAACTAATGAAAAACTGTTTTTT

J gene: TRBJ1-1
V gene: TRBV10-2
clone size: NA
D gene: TRBD1
CDR3 protein: CASSEFIGTGAMNTEAFF
CDR3 DNA: TGCGCCAGCAGTGAATTTATCGGGACAGGGGCTATGAACACTGAAGCTTTCTTT

J gene: TRBJ2-1
V gene: TRBV6-6
clone size: NA
D gene: TRBD2
CDR3 protein: CASSFGLADWNEQFF
CDR3 DNA: TGTGCCAGCAGTTTTGGACTAGCAGACTGGAATGAGCAGTTCTTC

J gene: TRBJ2-7
V gene: TRBV21-1
clone size: NA
D gene: NA
CDR3 protein: CASSKRWGLAGLGEQYF
CDR3 DNA: TGTGCCAGCAGCAAAAGGTGGGGATTAGCGGGATTGGGGGAGCAGTACTTC